This paragraph covers one T cell receptor (beta chain) sequence. This clone was counted only a few times. Its binding antigen is unknown. No base-level quality is on record; no much larger clone is a single base apart. The method behind the library was the immunoSEQ multiplex PCR assay. For the multiplex PCR, a mixture combining 60 forward primers for TCR Vbeta segments and 13 reverse primers for TCR Jbeta segments was used. Amplification of the CDR3 region of rearranged TCR beta genes was performed with a multiplex PCR assay on genomic DNA. The Illumina HiSeq System was used to sequence the amplified TCR beta libraries as 87-base-pair reads. Concerning the study's data processing: A later analysis tallied around 80 million unique TCR beta chains across the roughly 610 repertoires, and about 10 million of those chains were shared by two or more donors. Raw reads were error-corrected and collapsed into unique sequences by a nearest-neighbor algorithm in which closely related sequences were merged to remove PCR and sequencing errors. CDR3 sequences were aligned to IMGT reference sequences to assign V, D and J gene segments. For a sequence to be retained, a match of at least six nucleotides was required to both a V gene segment and a J gene segment. Rearrangements were classified as productive when the CDR3 lacked stop codons and remained in frame with V and J, and all other rearrangements were classified as non-productive. CDR3 was defined according to IMGT convention as the region running from the second conserved V-encoded cysteine to the conserved J-encoded phenylalanine. The earlier analysis of 500 to 650 of the donors excluded any sequence lacking an unambiguous match to a single V gene segment. An earlier analysis of 500 to 700 of the donors classified V segments as functional when productive rearrangements were above 56.7% and as segregating when the standard deviation between donors was above 5%. A statistical classification framework was built to diagnose cytomegalovirus status from the catalog of TCR beta chain sequences. V and J gene assignment, in a later analysis, came from comparing TCR nucleotide sequences with IMGT/GENE-DB human TR gene sequences. In a later analysis, CDR3 sequences and most-parsimonious VDJ recombination scenarios were assigned using the TCRdist pipeline. In a later analysis, every TCR beta chain was defined by the combination of its CDR3 amino acid sequence and its V-gene family, and reads without a unique V-gene family were dropped. As a way to deal with suspected cross-contamination and a sequencing artifact, a later analysis dropped under 600 nucleotide sequences that were highly shared and had low generation probability. For each public chain, a later analysis derived a clonal expansion index from normalized ranks of inferred template counts within each repertoire. In a later analysis, generation probabilities were computed using a VDJ recombination model fitted to out-of-frame rearrangements, and the results were checked against IGoR. In a later analysis, hypergeometric tests were used to score TCR-TCR, TCR-HLA and TCR-CMV co-occurrence, with a repertoire-size bias correction applied to TCR pairs. A later analysis estimated false discovery rates by permuting HLA or CMV assignments 20 times. In a later analysis, co-occurring TCRs were grouped with DBSCAN, and TCRdist sequence similarity was added when clustering was performed within HLA-allele-positive subsets. For co-occurrence clustering, repertoires with fewer than 30,000 or more than 120,000 public chains were excluded, along with five repertoires with anomalous nucleotide sharing. TCRdb stores this immuneACCESS table with in-frame sequences only. Part of the clones is absent; in the studies checked, under half of the shortfall reflects unresolved V genes, and no reason is known for the rest. V and J calls and clone size follow that table, whereas D and trimming were derived from the DNA. This sample holds 150,000 to 200,000 clones; over 75% were observed only once. Together, the top ten hold about 14% of the sample.

The cohort was made up of 666 healthy bone marrow donors. All cohort members were sampled while nominally healthy, although unrecorded immune exposures were likely present. The donor tested CMV seropositive and was one of the 289 seropositive cohort members. Each donor provided a peripheral blood sample, and peripheral blood mononuclear cells were used for TCR beta sequencing. Genomic DNA extraction from the blood cell samples was performed with the Qiagen DNeasy Blood Extraction Kit. This sample stems from a study of cytomegalovirus exposure and HLA in healthy donors (dated by TCRdb to about 2017). Turning to the overall study: In an earlier analysis of 450 to 750 of the donors, about 270 Gb of sequence data and just under 120 million unique TCR beta sequences from 150 million to 200 million T cells were reported. About 330 gigabases of sequencing data and roughly 81 million unique TCR sequences made up an early release that covered 640 HLA-typed donors. Among 398 genotyped donors of the cohort, an average of around 240,000 unique TCR beta nucleotide sequences were sequenced per donor, around 18% of them non-productive. Among the roughly 430 genotyped donors, around 81% belonged to the genetic ancestry cluster associated with self-reported Caucasian donors. The aim of the study was to test whether cataloging public T cell receptors could identify signatures of past pathogen exposure. Donor age, sex, ethnicity and CMV serostatus were compiled together with the repertoire data. Because of strong linkage in the cohort, roughly five DR-DQ haplotypes were treated as single units for association and clustering. The number of donors typed differed by locus, with roughly 620-640 for A, B, C, DRB1 and DQB1, roughly 520 for DQA1, 600 to 610 for DPA1, and 450 to 480 for DPB1. A later genetic analysis took genome-wide SNP genotypes for about three fifths of the 666 donors and used that subset as a discovery cohort. In the later analysis, no new phenotypic data were used to find candidate immune exposures; instead, reliance was placed on TCR beta sequences and their occurrence across donors. In addition to the first cohort of approximately 670 subjects, a separate validation cohort of 130 or so different subjects was used. In a later analysis, previously published TCR beta repertoires from roughly 710 donors were re-analyzed and high-resolution HLA genotyping was added so that TCR occurrence patterns could be studied. In an earlier analysis of more than 550 of the donors, high-throughput TCR beta sequencing was used to judge whether each TCR beta V gene segment behaved as functional or pseudogenic. The T cell repertoires of some 700 subjects were profiled by immunosequencing and related to cytomegalovirus serostatus. To predict cytomegalovirus infection status, the study brought together high-throughput TCR immunosequencing, statistical association of individual TCRs with disease status, and machine learning. Both class I and class II loci were covered by HLA typing, at four-digit resolution. Every discovery cohort repertoire had been produced on one sequencing platform. Summary of the overall study and its limitations: A further reported finding was that TCR beta sequences accurately predicted the HLA-A and HLA-B alleles for most subjects in the first cohort. In vitro tests confirmed that a few of the cytomegalovirus-associated TCR beta chains recognize cytomegalovirus antigens. Correlated functional status among segregating V segments might reflect linkage disequilibrium, but an unknown experimental factor could not be ruled out. This cohort had only TCR beta chains sequenced, and the lack of alpha or paired-chain data limited which features could be detected. In a later analysis, the rate of TCR association differed among HLA loci, with DRB1 alleles having the most associated TCRs and HLA-C alleles having the fewest. According to the authors, the approach could potentially be generalized to other disease states and immunological phenotypes. In an earlier analysis of more than 450 of the donors, most TCR beta V segments were observed in productive rearrangements about 90% or about 30% of the time, broadly matching IMGT annotations. Compared with equally common non-associated chains, HLA-associated TCR beta chains in a later analysis were more clonally expanded and had lower generation probabilities. When HLA alleles, especially DR and DQ, strongly co-occurred, attributing TCR associations to individual alleles was difficult. The earlier analysis of a few hundred of the donors excluded approximately 15 rarely observed V segments, including chromosome 9 orphons, because counts were too low. The sequencing pipeline was judged likely to have produced a cluster of highly shared sequence variants as a technical artifact. In a later genetic analysis, fewer N-insertions in productive TCRs were reported among donors in an Asian-associated ancestry cluster than the 666-donor mean. In the study, some 160 TCR beta chains were listed as associated with cytomegalovirus. At a false discovery rate of 0.05, a later analysis linked about 16,000 TCR beta sequences to specific HLA alleles. Several of the top co-occurrence clusters appeared to be linked to parvovirus B19, influenza, CMV and Epstein-Barr virus, according to a later analysis. Immune exposure information for the cohort was limited to CMV serostatus. The classifier was reported to diagnose cytomegalovirus status with high specificity and sensitivity in both the original cohort and the validation cohort. The presence/absence analyses assumed that sequencing depth was roughly uniform across donors, and that assumption may not be true. Most CMV-associated TCR beta chains appeared to be HLA-restricted in a later analysis, and the HLA associations seemed to be driven largely by CMV exposure. Across donors, most TCR sequences were observed very rarely, whereas some public TCRs were present in many individuals. V-gene and J-gene trimming of TCR beta chains was associated with a missense DCLRE1C variant in a later genetic analysis, and the association was replicated in an independent cohort. Because some donors lacked HLA typing at each locus, the association tests relied only on the typed subset.

The specimen sequenced was PBMCs. This sequence originates from a middle-aged man in good health and CMV-seropositive.

The bases are TGTGCCAGTTACCGGGAAGGCACTGAAGCTTTCTTT. This is translated as CASYREGTEAFF. The chain is made from TRBV19 and TRBJ1-1; no D segment can be confidently identified. The V and J ends are trimmed by 8 bases and 4 bases, leaving 11 bases between them. CDR1 is given as LNHDA and CDR2 as SQIVND, both from the germline V gene (reference sequence). Taken from cysteine to phenylalanine, the CDR3 has 12 residues. Just the 36-base CDR3 DNA is kept, in frame starting at base 1.